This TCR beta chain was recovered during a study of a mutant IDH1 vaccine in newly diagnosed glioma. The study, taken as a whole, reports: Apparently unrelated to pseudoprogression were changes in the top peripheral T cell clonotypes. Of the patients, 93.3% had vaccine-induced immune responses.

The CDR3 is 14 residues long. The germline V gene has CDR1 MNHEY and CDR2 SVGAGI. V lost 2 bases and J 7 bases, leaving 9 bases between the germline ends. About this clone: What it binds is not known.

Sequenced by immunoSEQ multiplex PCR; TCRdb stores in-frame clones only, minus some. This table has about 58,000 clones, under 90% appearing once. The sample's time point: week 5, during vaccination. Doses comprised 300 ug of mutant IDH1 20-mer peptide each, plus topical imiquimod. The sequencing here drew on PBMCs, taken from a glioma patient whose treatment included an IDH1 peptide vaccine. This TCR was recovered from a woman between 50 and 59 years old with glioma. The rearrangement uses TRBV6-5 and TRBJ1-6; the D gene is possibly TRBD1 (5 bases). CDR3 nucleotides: TGTGCCAGCAGTTACGGGGACGGCAATTCACCCCTCCACTTT. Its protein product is CASSYGDGNSPLHF.